This T cell receptor beta chain was sequenced for a study of Graves' ophthalmopathy and Graves' hyperthyroidism (dated by TCRdb to the late 2010s). Some background on the complete study: Stable hyperthyroidism was defined as no progression to ophthalmopathy within 18 months of follow-up. The independent validation cohort included 18 hyperthyroidism patients plus 17 patients who later progressed from hyperthyroidism to ophthalmopathy. In total, 135 blood samples were TCR-sequenced: roughly 45 ophthalmopathy, about 75 hyperthyroidism and roughly 17 hyperthyroidism-to-ophthalmopathy patients. To explore V-J signatures distinguishing ophthalmopathy from hyperthyroidism, a discovery set of under 110 patients (about 41 ophthalmopathy, some 55 stable hyperthyroidism) was enrolled. To tell Graves' ophthalmopathy apart from Graves' hyperthyroidism, and to predict which patients would progress to ophthalmopathy, the study relied on TCR beta repertoire signatures. After sampling, hyperthyroidism patients received methimazole starting at 30 mg daily, and ophthalmopathy patients received high-dose intravenous methylprednisolone. T-cell repertoires of thyroid tissue and blood were compared in six hyperthyroidism patients. Summary of the overall study and its limitations: In validation, the model predicted ophthalmopathy progression with about 71% sensitivity and less than 80% specificity; approximately 12 predicted patients were CT-confirmed with GO in a median of around 6.5 months. In cross-validation, the 13-signature model distinguished ophthalmopathy from stable hyperthyroidism with just over 85% sensitivity and about 81% specificity, while in the test set the corresponding values were about 79% and 69%. No statistical method was used to set the sample size in advance, and the investigators knew which group each participant was assigned to. Among expanded thyroid clonotypes with frequency above 0.001, most also showed up in blood, which suggests that blood repertoires may reflect the thyroid immune response.

As regards this clonotype: No antigen is known for it. The junction shows a germline mismatch at one end, possibly a read error.

From a lookup of the germline V gene, CDR1 and CDR2 are SQVTM and ANQGSEA. The CDR3 spans 13 residues, from the cysteine through the phenylalanine. The CDR3 DNA has 39 bases and is translated from base 1. For repertoire sequencing, TCR beta CDR3 regions were amplified from RNA transcripts. HTBI primers and the Qiagen OneStep RT-PCR kit were used in a first-round RT-PCR, which was followed by a second-round multiplex PCR, size selection and purification. Libraries were sequenced on an Illumina HiSeq2000 using paired-end 100 bp reads. The authors' pipeline ran thus. SOAPnuke was used to process the reads, removing any read that contained adapters or uncalled bases, had a mean Phred below 15, or lacked an exact match to the constant primer or identifier. COPE v1.2.5 was used to merge the high-quality paired reads. Clonotypes were defined as unique nucleotide sequences and were aligned to IMGT TRB V, D and J references using MiTCR v1.1. Only V-J combinations with frequency above 0.0001 were analysed, covering approximately 99% of repertoires. A TCR clonal expansion and chaos score per V-J combination was defined as the ratio of F50 clonal expansion to chaos observed in the TCRdist matrix. Welch's t-statistics and random forest were used to reduce the features to about 14 V-J combinations, which were then used as input to a naive Bayes classifier. Thyroid-blood repertoire similarity was quantified with the Morisita-Horn index. Through fastp at Q25 and MiXCR, TCRdb rebuilt clones from the public reads, retaining in-frame beta chains. Merged by CDR3 protein, the rows form single entries marked with the most common genes and DNA. It is TCRdb's table, rather than the study itself, that gives the V and J calls and clone size. The sample contains over a million distinct CDR3 sequences, roughly two fifths of them found a single time. The ten largest clonotypes hold 8.5% to 14% of the sample.

Hyperthyroidism patients were newly diagnosed, with disease duration under 2 months, and aged 18 to 65 years. Patients were excluded if they had other autoimmune diseases, uncontrolled infections, pregnancy or lactation. Diagnosis relied on clinical symptoms, serum thyroxine, TRAb, thyroid ultrasound and orbital computed tomography. Total RNA was extracted with Trizol reagent and quality-checked on an Agilent 2100 Bioanalyzer. The sequence joins TRBV29-1 to TRBJ1-4, and possibly TRBD1, on 5 matching bases. The sequence derives from an adult man with Graves' hyperthyroidism. The sequenced sample was peripheral blood or thyroid tissue (not recorded which). The nucleotide sequence reads TGCAGCGTGGAAGCAGGGTTACGTGAAAAACTGTTTTTT. Its translation is CSVEAGLREKLFF.